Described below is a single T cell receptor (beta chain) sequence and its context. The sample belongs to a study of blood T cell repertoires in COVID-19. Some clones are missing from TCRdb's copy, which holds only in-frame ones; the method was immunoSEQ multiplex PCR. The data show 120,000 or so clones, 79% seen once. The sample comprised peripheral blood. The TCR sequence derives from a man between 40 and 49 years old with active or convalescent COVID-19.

The CDR3 DNA is TGTGCCAGCAGCGGCCCGGGTTCACCCCTCCACTTT. This encodes CASSGPGSPLHF. This chain uses TRBV27 with TRBJ1-6; D gene uncertain. The V end was cut by 6 bases, the J end by 9 bases, with 9 bases between. CDR3 length: 12 residues. Per germline, CDR1 MNHEY and CDR2 SMNVEV (reference sequence).